Below, 8 T cell receptor beta chains from the same sample are listed, as sequenced in a study of cytomegalovirus exposure and HLA in healthy donors. The primer mix had 60 Vbeta and 13 Jbeta primers. TCRdb's table, derived via immunoSEQ multiplex PCR, lists solely in-frame clones and lacks some. This sample yields approximately 190,000 clones, of which approximately 84% are seen a single time; approximately 2.4% belongs to the top ten. The material sequenced was PBMCs. Receptors were obtained from a woman in her 50s in good health and CMV-seropositive.

The chain combines TRBV28 with TRBJ2-5; maybe TRBD1 (5 bases). CDR1 is MDHEN and CDR2 is SYDVKM in the germline V gene. The germline V and J ends were trimmed by 5 bases and 7 bases, with 14 bases remaining between them. This CDR3 comprises 13 residues. This CDR3 reads CASSGRQWGTQYF. CDR3 nucleotide sequence: TGTGCCAGCAGTGGCAGACAGTGGGGGACCCAGTACTTC.

V is TRBV7-2 and J is TRBJ2-3; 8 nucleotides match TRBD1. The CDR3 covers 11 residues. CDR1 and CDR2 from the germline V gene are SGHTA and FQGNSA. The trim removed 6 bases at V and 11 bases at J, leaving 4 bases unmatched. The CDR3 DNA reads TGTGCCAGCAGTGGAGGACAGGGGCAGTATTTT. This encodes CASSGGQGQYF.

This clone was recorded only once. The chain uses TRBV6-4 and TRBJ2-1; TRBD2 matches at 11 bases. Germline CDR1 MRHNA, CDR2 SNTAGT. J was trimmed by 7 bases and V by 4 bases; bases with no gene match: 6. The CDR3 is 15 amino acids. DNA for the CDR3: TGTGCCAGCAGTGTAACTAGCGGGGGAACTAATGAGCAGTTCTTC. Amino acids: CASSVTSGGTNEQFF.

This chain joins TRBV1 and TRBJ1-2; the table's D call, TRBD1, has no DNA check behind it. TRBV1 is given as a pseudogene. The length of the CDR3 is 14 residues. The CDR3 protein is CTSSQEAIDYGYTF. The CDR3 DNA reads TGCACCAGCAGCCAAGAGGCCATCGACTATGGCTACACCTTC.

The chain joins TRBV6-5 to TRBJ2-7, with 9 bases aligning to TRBD1. V shed 8 bases and J 3 bases; nucleotides not matched to a gene: 8. Germline assignment: CDR1 MNHEY and CDR2 SVGAGI. This CDR3 has 14 amino acids. CDR3 in DNA: TGTGCCAGCCGCCCGGGACAGGGAATCTACGAGCAGTACTTC. Its translation: CASRPGQGIYEQYF.

This chain joins TRBV2 and TRBJ1-4, with D perhaps TRBD1 (6 bases). CDR1 is SNHLY and CDR2 is FYNNEI in the germline V gene. This CDR3 comprises 14 residues. The V end lost 4 bases, the J end lost 4 bases, and 10 bases lay between the germline ends. CDR3 in amino acids: CASSATGFNEKLFF. CDR3 nucleotide sequence: TGTGCCAGCAGTGCGACAGGATTTAATGAAAAACTGTTTTTT.

The rearrangement joins TRBV6-5 to TRBJ2-5; D unclear. V lost 6 bases and J lost 1, with 6 bases in between. The CDR3 consists of 12 residues. Germline V CDR1 and CDR2: MNHEY, SVGAGI. CDR3 sequence (DNA): TGTGCCAGCAGCCGCGCCCAAGAGACCCAGTACTTC. Encoded protein: CASSRAQETQYF.

V gene TRBV2 combines with J gene TRBJ2-3; 9 bases align to TRBD2. The germline CDR1 and CDR2 sequences are SNHLY and FYNNEI. V shed 6 bases, J shed 6 bases, and the junction held 10 bases outside the gene matches. CDR3 length: 15 residues. CDR3 DNA: TGTGCCAGCAGGCTAGAGCGGGGGGCGGTTGATACGCAGTATTTT. It is translated as CASRLERGAVDTQYF.